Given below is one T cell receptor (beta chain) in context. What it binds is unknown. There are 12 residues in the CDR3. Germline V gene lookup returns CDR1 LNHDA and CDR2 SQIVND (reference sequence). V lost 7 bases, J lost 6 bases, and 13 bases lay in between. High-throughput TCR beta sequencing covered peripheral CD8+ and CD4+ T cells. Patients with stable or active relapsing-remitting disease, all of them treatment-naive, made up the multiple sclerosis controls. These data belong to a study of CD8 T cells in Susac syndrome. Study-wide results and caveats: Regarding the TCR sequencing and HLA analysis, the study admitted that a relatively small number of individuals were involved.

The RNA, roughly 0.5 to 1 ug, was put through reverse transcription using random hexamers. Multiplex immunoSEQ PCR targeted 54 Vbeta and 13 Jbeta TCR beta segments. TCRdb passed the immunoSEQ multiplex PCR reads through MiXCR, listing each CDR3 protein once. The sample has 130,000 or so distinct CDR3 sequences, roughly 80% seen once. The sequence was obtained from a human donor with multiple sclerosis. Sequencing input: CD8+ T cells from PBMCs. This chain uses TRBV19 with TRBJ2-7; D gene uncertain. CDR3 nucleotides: TGTGCCAGTAAAGGATCCGCCGGCGAGCAGTACTTC. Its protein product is CASKGSAGEQYF.